These T cell receptor beta chains were read from a single sample in a study of blood T cell repertoires in COVID-19. Produced via immunoSEQ multiplex PCR; TCRdb's table is partial and in-frame only. The sample includes 100,000 to 150,000 clones, 88% of them seen just once. Sequences were obtained from peripheral blood. These receptors all stem from a human donor in a cohort sampled during active COVID-19. CDR3s include the opening cysteine and the closing phenylalanine or tryptophan. Fields, in order: D gene, V gene, J gene, clone size, CDR3 protein, CDR3 DNA. The D gene is left open where the match is weak. For some rows the clone size is stated as once, few or many, or as a class when expanded; others skip it.

>TRBD1|TRBV4-2|TRBJ2-5|once
CASSQGQGTTETQYF
TGTGCCAGCAGCCAAGGACAGGGAACAACAGAGACCCAGTACTTC
>TRBD2|TRBV7-2|TRBJ2-3|NA
CASSPDWTSANTQYF
TGTGCCAGCAGCCCTGATTGGACTAGCGCGAATACGCAGTATTTT
>NA|TRBV19|TRBJ2-3|NA
CASLNSAYTDTQYF
TGTGCCAGTCTCAACTCCGCTTACACAGATACGCAGTATTTT
>TRBD2|TRBV5-4|TRBJ2-1|few
CASSTGGASSYNEQFF
TGTGCCAGCTCAACGGGGGGGGCTAGCAGCTACAATGAGCAGTTCTTC
>NA|TRBV4-1|TRBJ1-5|NA
CASSQAGQPQHF
TGCGCCAGCAGCCAAGCGGGTCAGCCCCAGCATTTT
>NA|TRBV10-1|TRBJ2-3|once
CASSESSGRTDTQYF
TGCGCCAGCAGTGAGTCTAGCGGCCGCACAGATACGCAGTATTTT
>TRBD2|TRBV2|TRBJ2-7|once
CASRGPGRGDSYEQYF
TGTGCCAGCAGGGGCCCAGGGCGGGGGGACTCCTACGAGCAGTACTTC
>TRBD1|TRBV6-5|TRBJ2-2|NA
CASSLDRGGLFF
TGTGCCAGCAGTCTGGACAGGGGTGGGCTGTTTTTT
>TRBD1|TRBV5-1|TRBJ2-5|once
CASSSGTGGETQYF
TGCGCCAGCAGCTCCGGGACAGGGGGAGAGACCCAGTACTTC
>NA|TRBV4-1|TRBJ2-4|NA
CASSQPTTARAKNIQYF
TGCGCCAGCAGCCAACCAACGACAGCGAGAGCCAAAAACATTCAGTACTTC
>NA|TRBV7-2|TRBJ1-2|NA
CASSLGAGGGDGYTF
TGTGCCAGCAGCTTGGGGGCGGGAGGGGGGGACGGCTACACCTTC
>NA|TRBV7-9|TRBJ2-2|many
CASISGGRGTGELFF
TGTGCCAGCATCAGTGGGGGCAGGGGCACCGGGGAGCTGTTTTTT
>NA|TRBV3-1/TRBV3-2|TRBJ2-3|NA
CASSQAEGSITDTQYF
TGTGCCAGCAGCCAAGCCGAGGGATCCATCACAGATACGCAGTATTTT
>TRBD1|TRBV15|TRBJ2-5|few
CATSEDRGPFQETQYF
TGTGCCACCAGCGAAGACAGGGGGCCTTTCCAAGAGACCCAGTACTTC
>NA|TRBV5-1|TRBJ2-5|NA
CASKEATSQETQYF
TGCGCCAGCAAAGAGGCCACAAGCCAAGAGACCCAGTACTTC
>NA|TRBV5-1|TRBJ2-5|NA
CASKRTLGETQYF
TGCGCCAGTAAAAGGACATTAGGGGAGACCCAGTACTTC
>TRBD1|TRBV28|TRBJ2-7|NA
CASTGTGFYEQYF
TGTGCCAGCACCGGGACAGGGTTCTACGAGCAGTACTTC
>TRBD1|TRBV2|TRBJ2-1|NA
CASSATGLNEQFF
TGTGCCAGCAGCGCGACAGGGCTCAATGAGCAGTTCTTC
>TRBD1|TRBV2|TRBJ2-7|NA
CASSGGQILPGEQYF
TGTGCCAGCAGTGGGGGACAGATCCTGCCTGGGGAGCAGTACTTC
>TRBD1|TRBV14|TRBJ1-1|NA
CASSPNRGNTEAFF
TGTGCCAGCAGCCCTAACAGGGGGAACACTGAAGCTTTCTTT
>NA|TRBV5-1|TRBJ2-7|NA
CAGWGDKTSRFGEQYF
TGCGCCGGATGGGGCGATAAGACTAGTCGTTTTGGCGAGCAGTACTTC
>NA|TRBV5-5|TRBJ1-5|NA
CASANGGSQPQHF
TGTGCCAGCGCAAATGGGGGGTCTCAGCCCCAGCATTTT
>TRBD2|TRBV5-1|TRBJ2-3|NA
CASSLLALSTDTQYF
TGCGCCAGCAGCTTACTAGCGCTAAGCACAGATACGCAGTATTTT
>NA|TRBV7-9|TRBJ2-7|NA
CASRSRSGEQYF
TGTGCCAGCAGGTCCAGATCGGGGGAGCAGTACTTC
>NA|TRBV5-6|TRBJ2-5|NA
CASSFTGQETQYF
TGTGCCAGCAGCTTTACAGGGCAAGAGACCCAGTACTTC
>NA|TRBV19|TRBJ1-3|few
CARGEGRCGNTIYF
TGTGCCAGGGGCGAGGGCCGATGTGGAAACACCATATATTTT
>NA|TRBV9|TRBJ2-3|NA
CASSARAGPTDTQYF
TGTGCCAGCAGCGCCCGAGCGGGTCCCACAGATACGCAGTATTTT
>NA|TRBV12-3/TRBV12-4|TRBJ1-3|NA
CASSSGFTTIYF
TGTGCCAGCAGCTCAGGGTTTACCACCATATATTTT
>NA|TRBV29-1|TRBJ1-2|NA
CSVNLDRSLYGYTF
TGCAGCGTTAATTTAGACAGATCCCTCTATGGCTACACCTTC
>NA|TRBV7-9|TRBJ2-1|NA
CASSLPRNNEQFF
TGTGCCAGCAGCTTACCCAGGAACAATGAGCAGTTCTTC
>NA|TRBV20-1|TRBJ2-1|NA
CSASMAGPYNEQFF
TGCAGTGCTAGTATGGCGGGTCCCTACAATGAGCAGTTCTTC
>TRBD1|TRBV5-1|TRBJ1-3|NA
CASSLDWGTGSSSGNTIYF
TGCGCCAGCAGCTTGGATTGGGGGACAGGTTCCTCATCTGGAAACACCATATATTTT
>TRBD1|TRBV7-8|TRBJ2-3|NA
CASSSRDRENTDTQYF
TGTGCCAGCAGCTCCCGGGACAGGGAGAACACAGATACGCAGTATTTT
>NA|TRBV11-2|TRBJ2-7|NA
CASSLVNEQYF
TGTGCCAGCAGCTTAGTTAACGAGCAGTACTTC
>TRBD2|TRBV6-1|TRBJ2-3|NA
CASSEVGSAGGLTDTQYF
TGTGCCAGCAGTGAAGTGGGCTCTGCGGGGGGCCTCACAGATACGCAGTATTTT
>TRBD1|TRBV5-4|TRBJ2-7|NA
CASSAGQGSYEQYF
TGTGCCAGCAGTGCCGGACAGGGCTCCTACGAGCAGTACTTC
>NA|TRBV28|TRBJ1-5|NA
CASSPLGINAYSNQPQHF
TGTGCCAGCAGCCCCCTAGGAATCAACGCATATAGCAATCAGCCCCAGCATTTT
>NA|TRBV28|TRBJ2-6|NA
CASSFLRVGANVLTF
TGTGCCAGCAGTTTCCTCAGGGTTGGGGCCAACGTCCTGACTTTC
>TRBD1|TRBV5-4|TRBJ2-7|NA
CASSESRGLYEQYF
TGTGCCAGCAGCGAAAGCAGGGGGCTTTACGAGCAGTACTTC
>TRBD2|TRBV5-4|TRBJ2-5|NA
CASSLITSGGTQYF
TGTGCCAGCAGCTTGATCACTAGCGGCGGGACCCAGTACTTC
>TRBD2|TRBV27|TRBJ2-1|NA
CASSLKAGVVSNEQFF
TGTGCCAGCAGTTTAAAAGCGGGAGTAGTAAGCAATGAGCAGTTCTTC
>NA|TRBV5-1|TRBJ1-4|NA
CASSQGGTQKLFF
TGCGCCAGCAGCCAGGGCGGCACCCAAAAACTGTTTTTT
>NA|TRBV2|TRBJ2-3|NA
CASSELEGPRPDTQYF
TGTGCCAGCAGTGAATTGGAGGGGCCCCGTCCGGATACGCAGTATTTT
>TRBD2|TRBV7-2|TRBJ2-7|NA
CASSSRTSGGRYEQYF
TGTGCCAGCAGTTCTAGGACTAGCGGGGGGAGGTACGAGCAGTACTTC
>NA|TRBV2|TRBJ1-6|NA
CASSEEDSFSPLHF
TGTGCCAGCAGTGAAGAGGACAGTTTTTCACCCCTCCACTTT
>NA|TRBV10-2|TRBJ2-1|NA
CASSSFSEQFF
TGCGCCAGCAGTTCCTTCAGTGAGCAGTTCTTC
>TRBD1|TRBV27|TRBJ2-5|NA
CASSLRGPLGETQYF
TGTGCCAGCAGTTTGAGGGGGCCGTTGGGAGAGACCCAGTACTTC
>TRBD2|TRBV20-1|TRBJ2-5|NA
CSASLGGGAYETQYF
TGCAGTGCTAGTTTAGGCGGGGGGGCCTATGAGACCCAGTACTTC
>NA|TRBV3-1/TRBV3-2|TRBJ2-5|NA
CASSQVSLAGETQYF
TGTGCCAGCAGCCAAGTTTCACTAGCTGGGGAGACCCAGTACTTC
>NA|TRBV7-2|TRBJ2-5|NA
CASSLGARETQYF
TGTGCCAGCAGCTTGGGGGCACGTGAGACCCAGTACTTC
>TRBD2|TRBV6-4|TRBJ2-1|NA
CASSEFSGGYNEQFF
TGTGCCAGCAGTGAATTTAGCGGGGGATACAATGAGCAGTTCTTC